This record covers a single T cell receptor (beta chain). This sample was included in a study of CD8 T cells in Susac syndrome. The RNA, roughly 0.45 to 1 ug, was put through reverse transcription using random hexamers. A multiplex approach, immunoSEQ multiplex PCR, amplified TCR beta CDR3 across 54 Vbeta and 13 Jbeta. TCRdb independently ran MiXCR on the immunoSEQ multiplex PCR reads; one entry per CDR3 protein. The table shows about 200,000 distinct CDR3 sequences, with nearly 97% occurring only once. Germline values: CDR1 SQVTM, CDR2 ANQGSEA. V was clipped by 1 base and J by 0 bases, with 3 bases between them. This CDR3 is built from 13 residues.

Sample: CD4+ T cells from PBMCs. This TCR derives from a human donor with multiple sclerosis. The chain links TRBV29-1 to TRBJ1-4; D gene uncertain. The CDR3 DNA is TGCAGCGTTGAAGTTACAACTAATGAAAAACTGTTTTTT. Translation: CSVEVTTNEKLFF. The full variable domain, in which reference TRBV29-1 and TRBJ1-4 provide the parts outside the CDR3, is SAVISQKPSRDICQRGTSLTIQCQVDSQVTMMFWYRQQPGQSLTLIATANQGSEATYESGFVIDKFPISRPNLTFSTLTVSNMSPEDSSIYLCSVEVTTNEKLFFGSGTQLSVL.